One and the same sample provided the 30 T cell receptor beta chains below, sequenced in a study of T cell clonotyping in hematopoietic cell transplantation. Assay used: immunoSEQ multiplex PCR; TCRdb lists only in-frame clones, some missing. The sample holds thousands of clones, less than 30% seen once. Here the sequenced sample was peripheral blood mononuclear cells, taken 180 days after allogeneic stem cell transplant. Receptors originate from a male patient in his thirties or forties who had an allogeneic stem cell transplant from an unrelated donor, so the T cells may come from the graft donor. Some clones in this sample may be carry-over from other donors' samples.

This clone was observed a handful of times. CDR3 amino acids: CASSIRGDGSYEQYF. In DNA form, the CDR3 reads TGTGCCAGTAGTATAAGGGGGGACGGATCCTACGAGCAGTACTTC. This sequence joins TRBV19 and TRBJ2-7; D assignment may be TRBD1 or TRBD2 (6 bases each). The germline gives CDR1 LNHDA, CDR2 SQIVND (reference sequence). This CDR3 has 15 amino acids. With 2 bases removed from V and 1 base from J, the gap between germline ends came to 12 bases.

The gene calls are TRBV7-3 and TRBJ2-5; D gene uncertain. Germline loops: CDR1 SGHTA, CDR2 FQGTGA. CDR3 length equals 13 residues. V was cut by 0 bases and J by 4 bases, with 6 bases left in between. This CDR3 reads CASSLTLGETQYF. The CDR3 DNA follows: TGTGCCAGCAGCTTAACGCTTGGAGAGACCCAGTACTTC. Full variable domain (rest looked up from reference TRBV7-3 and TRBJ2-5): GAGVSQTPSNKVTEKGKYVELRCDPISGHTALYWYRQSLGQGPEFLIYFQGTGAADDSGLPNDRFFAVRPEGSVSTLKIQRTERGDSAVYLCASSLTLGETQYFGPGTRLLVL.

The chain joins TRBV4-1 to TRBJ1-1, with D unclear. V shed 0 bases and J shed 6 bases, with 11 bases lying between them. The V gene's germline CDR1 is MGHRA and CDR2 YSYEKL. The CDR3 extends over 14 amino acids. The CDR3 spells CASSQEAGSPEAFF. The CDR3 bases are TGCGCCAGCAGCCAAGAAGCCGGGAGCCCTGAAGCTTTCTTT.

V gene TRBV30 combines with J gene TRBJ1-2, with TRBD1 matching over 8 bases. Per germline, CDR1 GTSNPN and CDR2 SVGIG (reference sequence). The J segment lost 4 bases and the V segment lost 2 bases, leaving 6 bases of the junction unmatched. The CDR3 is made up of 14 amino acids. For the CDR3, the DNA is TGTGCCTGGAGTTTCCGACAGGGGACCTATGGCTACACCTTC. Its translation is CAWSFRQGTYGYTF.

This clone has a handful of counts. The chain combines TRBV5-4 with TRBJ2-5; D gene unclear. Looked up from germline, CDR1 is SGHNT and CDR2 is YYREEE (reference sequence). V was clipped by 6 bases and J by 7 bases, with 19 bases between them. CDR3 length: 14 amino acids. Here the CDR3 DNA reads TGTGCCAGCACGTCTACCGTAACTGATCGGACCCAGTACTTC. Encoded protein: CASTSTVTDRTQYF.

The V and J genes are TRBV30 and TRBJ1-2; D is unclear. The V and J ends lost 8 bases and 1 base respectively, with 14 bases between them. Germline CDR1 reads GTSNPN; CDR2 reads SVGIG (reference sequence). The CDR3 sequence is 13 residues long. The CDR3: CATFGMGNYGYTF. CDR3 bases: TGTGCCACCTTTGGGATGGGTAACTATGGCTACACCTTC.

This sequence joins TRBV30 and TRBJ1-2; 7 nucleotides agree with TRBD1. The CDR3 has 13 residues. In germline, CDR1 is GTSNPN, CDR2 SVGIG (reference sequence). With 5 bases clipped from V and 6 bases from J, the junction kept 9 bases outside the gene matches. DNA for the CDR3: TGTGCCTGGGTAAACAGGGGTGATCATGGCTACACCTTC. Translated: CAWVNRGDHGYTF.

This clone has only a few counts. V and J are TRBV10-3 and TRBJ1-5; 8 bases are a match to TRBD1. Germline values: CDR1 ENHRY, CDR2 SYGVKD. The CDR3 covers 13 residues. The trim removed 9 bases at V and 8 bases at J, leaving 9 bases unmatched. The CDR3 DNA follows: TGTGCCATAAGCAGGGGGCTGACTGAGCCCCAGCATTTT. It codes for CAISRGLTEPQHF.

This clone was seen only a few times. The V and J genes are TRBV30 and TRBJ1-3, with 7 bases fitting TRBD1. This CDR3 is 16 amino acids long. CDR1 GTSNPN and CDR2 SVGIG come from the germline V gene (reference sequence). V dropped 2 bases and J dropped 0; count of bases not matched to a gene: 7. CDR3 nucleotides: TGTGCCTGGAGTATGGGGACAGTTTTCTCTGGAAACACCATATATTTT. This sequence encodes CAWSMGTVFSGNTIYF.

This clone was counted only a few times. V gene TRBV29-1 combines with J gene TRBJ2-5; no clear D. V was trimmed by 4 bases and J by 4 bases, leaving 7 bases between them. This CDR3 is built from 11 residues. Per germline, CDR1 SQVTM and CDR2 ANQGSEA. CDR3 sequence (DNA): TGCAGCGTTGGGGAAGGAGAGACCCAGTACTTC. Its protein product is CSVGEGETQYF.

This clone has more than one count but fewer than ten. The chain uses TRBV7-2 and TRBJ2-2, with D perhaps TRBD1 (6 bases). CDR1 and CDR2 (germline): SGHTA, FQGNSA. The CDR3 has 17 amino acids. V was pared by 4 bases and J by 4 bases, with 19 bases between. The CDR3 DNA follows: TGTGCCAGCAGCTCTTCCTCTGGAAGGGGGATCACCGGGGAGCTGTTTTTT. Protein product: CASSSSSGRGITGELFF.

Comment on this clone: This sample also contains other DNA sequences that code for the same CDR3. The chain joins TRBV7-2 to TRBJ2-7; D is unclear. V dropped 3 bases and J dropped 7 bases, with 7 bases sitting between them. The CDR3 covers 11 residues. The germline V gene encodes CDR1 SGHTA and CDR2 FQGNSA. The CDR3 protein is CASSFASEQYF. CDR3 coding DNA: TGTGCCAGCAGCTTTGCGAGTGAGCAGTACTTC.

This rearrangement joins TRBV30 to TRBJ2-5, with 8 bases matching TRBD2. This CDR3 has 14 residues. Unmatched junction bases numbered 10, after V lost 3 bases and J lost 7 bases. CDR1 is GTSNPN and CDR2 is SVGIG in the germline V gene (reference sequence). DNA of the CDR3: TGTGCCTGGAGAGGTCTAGCGGGCAAGGCGACCCAGTACTTC. Protein sequence: CAWRGLAGKATQYF. Looking up the rest from reference TRBV30 and TRBJ2-5 gives the full variable domain: SQTIHQWPATLVQPVGSPLSLECTVEGTSNPNLYWYRQAAGRGLQLLFYSVGIGQISSEVPQNLSASRPQDRQFILSSKKLLLSDSGFYLCAWRGLAGKATQYFGPGTRLLVL.

The chain joins TRBV30 to TRBJ2-3; D remains ambiguous. V was shortened by 4 bases and J by 2 bases, with 10 bases between the two germline ends. The V gene's germline CDR1 is GTSNPN and CDR2 SVGIG (reference sequence). This CDR3 comprises 13 residues. The CDR3 spells CAWTGLITDTQYF. The CDR3, as DNA: TGTGCCTGGACCGGGTTGATCACAGATACGCAGTATTTT.

The table lists this clone with a count of one. The chain combines TRBV30 with TRBJ1-1; 10 bases are a match to TRBD1. CDR3 size: 13 residues. V was clipped by 7 bases and J by 4 bases; unmatched bases: 6. Germline CDR1 GTSNPN, CDR2 SVGIG (reference sequence). The DNA of the CDR3 is TGTGCCTTCACCCGGGACAGGGGCACTGAAGCTTTCTTT. Encoded protein: CAFTRDRGTEAFF.

This clone was found a few times. The V gene is TRBV4-3, the J gene TRBJ1-2; a weak D match, TRBD1 (5 bases). The V gene lost 4 bases and the J gene lost 6 bases, with 12 bases spanning the gap. In germline, CDR1 is LGHNA, CDR2 YSLEER. This CDR3 spans 13 amino acids. The CDR3, as DNA: TGCGCCAGCAGCCCCACGTGGGGGAATGGCTACACCTTC. Residues: CASSPTWGNGYTF.

V and J are TRBV30 and TRBJ1-2; D is undetermined. The CDR3 has 11 amino acids. The germline CDR1 and CDR2 sequences are GTSNPN and SVGIG (reference sequence). V was clipped by 2 bases and J by 8 bases, with 9 bases between them. CDR3 nucleotide sequence: TGTGCCTGGAGTCGAGTGGAAGGCTACACCTTC. As protein: CAWSRVEGYTF.

This clone was detected only a few times. The chain uses TRBV29-1 and TRBJ1-1; D may be TRBD1 (5 bases). The CDR3 loop spans 10 amino acids. Germline CDR1 SQVTM, CDR2 ANQGSEA. V was cut by 7 bases and J by 5 bases, with 8 bases left in between. CDR3 bases: TGCAGCGCTTGGGGGACTGAAGCTTTCTTT. It encodes CSAWGTEAFF.

The sample holds a few counts of this clone. This sequence joins TRBV6-5 and TRBJ1-2; a possible D gene is TRBD1 (6 bases). V was clipped by 6 bases and J by 8 bases, with 16 bases between them. CDR3 length: 13 residues. Per the germline V gene, CDR1 is MNHEY and CDR2 is SVGAGI. Written as DNA, the CDR3 is TGTGCCAGCAGCCGACAGGTCCTCGAGGGCTACACCTTC. Translating gives CASSRQVLEGYTF.

The V gene is TRBV4-2, the J gene TRBJ2-7; D not certain. CDR1 is LGHNA, CDR2 YNFKEQ, per germline. V was shortened by 2 bases and J by 0 bases, with 8 bases between the two germline ends. This CDR3 is built from 14 residues. As DNA, the CDR3 is TGTGCCAGCAGCCAACCCATGCTCTCCTACGAGCAGTACTTC. Protein: CASSQPMLSYEQYF.

The chain couples TRBV25-1 to TRBJ1-3; 7 bases are a match to TRBD1. V trimming: 5 bases; J trimming: 6 bases; junction bases outside the gene matches: 10. The germline gives CDR1 MGHDK, CDR2 SYGVNS. This CDR3 is 15 amino acids long. The CDR3 spells CASSLSRGVVNTIYF. CDR3 DNA: TGTGCCAGCAGTCTCTCCAGGGGGGTGGTAAACACCATATATTTT.

This rearrangement joins TRBV28 to TRBJ2-5; TRBD2 is a possible D gene (5 bases). The germline V gene encodes CDR1 MDHEN and CDR2 SYDVKM. The V end lost 2 bases, the J end lost 1 base, and 11 bases lay between the germline ends. The length of the CDR3 is 15 residues. CDR3 sequence (DNA): TGTGCCAGCAGTTTAACGGGGAGAACCCAAGAGACCCAGTACTTC. Translating it yields CASSLTGRTQETQYF.

V and J are TRBV28 and TRBJ2-3; maybe TRBD2 (5 bases). Per the germline V gene, CDR1 is MDHEN and CDR2 is SYDVKM. V was cut by 6 bases and J by 1 base, with 14 bases left in between. This CDR3 is built from 15 residues. As DNA, the CDR3 is TGTGCCAGCAGCCCTAGCTCTGCGGGCACAGATACGCAGTATTTT. Translation gives CASSPSSAGTDTQYF. Filled out from reference TRBV28 and TRBJ2-3, the complete variable domain reads DVKVTQSSRYLVKRTGEKVFLECVQDMDHENMFWYRQDPGLGLRLIYFSYDVKMKEKGDIPEGYSVSREKKERFSLILESASTNQTSMYLCASSPSSAGTDTQYFGPGTRLTVL.

This rearrangement joins TRBV29-1 to TRBJ1-1; D is undetermined. Germline V CDR1 and CDR2: SQVTM, ANQGSEA. The CDR3 contains 12 residues. Trimming left V 4 bases short and J 4 bases short, with 10 bases between. The CDR3 sequence is CSVAVKGTEAFF. Here the CDR3 DNA reads TGCAGCGTTGCCGTGAAGGGCACTGAAGCTTTCTTT. The variable domain in full, completed from reference TRBV29-1 and TRBJ1-1, reads SAVISQKPSRDICQRGTSLTIQCQVDSQVTMMFWYRQQPGQSLTLIATANQGSEATYESGFVIDKFPISRPNLTFSTLTVSNMSPEDSSIYLCSVAVKGTEAFFGQGTRLTVV.

This clone was seen a handful of times. The J gene is TRBJ2-3, the V gene TRBV7-8; the D gene is possibly TRBD1 (6 bases). Trimming removed 5 bases at V and 5 bases at J, with 11 bases between. CDR1 and CDR2 from the germline V gene are SGHVS and FQNEAQ. CDR3 length equals 13 residues. DNA of the CDR3: TGTGCCAGCAGCAATTACAGGGAAGATACGCAGTATTTT. Translation: CASSNYREDTQYF.

This clone showed up just a few times. The J gene is TRBJ2-1, the V gene TRBV27; no firm D call. The V gene's germline CDR1 is MNHEY and CDR2 SMNVEV (reference sequence). The CDR3 is 16 residues long. Trimming stripped 3 bases from V and 4 bases from J, with 16 bases between. The CDR3 DNA reads as TGTGCCAGCAGTTTTTGGCGGCCTGAGAAATACAATGAGCAGTTCTTC. Encoded protein: CASSFWRPEKYNEQFF.

This clone was seen more than once but under ten times. The chain is built from TRBV23-1 and TRBJ1-2; D gene ambiguous. TRBV23-1 is an ORF for which the function is uncertain. Trimming pared 0 bases from V and 2 bases from J, leaving 7 bases between. The CDR3 totals 14 residues. CDR3 residues: CASSQSLGNYGYTF. Written as DNA, the CDR3 is TGCGCCAGCAGTCAATCATTAGGGAACTATGGCTACACCTTC.

This clone was seen a handful of times. This chain links TRBV30 with TRBJ1-1; 9 bases are shared with TRBD1. The CDR3 has 14 amino acids. With 2 bases clipped from V and 5 bases from J, the junction kept 6 bases outside the gene matches. Germline values: CDR1 GTSNPN, CDR2 SVGIG (reference sequence). The CDR3 spells CAWSPRDRETEAFF. The CDR3 region has the DNA TGTGCCTGGAGTCCCCGGGACAGGGAAACTGAAGCTTTCTTT.

V gene TRBV30 combines with J gene TRBJ1-6, with D maybe TRBD1 (6 bases). Germline CDR1 is GTSNPN and CDR2 is SVGIG (reference sequence). The CDR3 has 18 amino acids. The ends were cut back, 2 bases at V and 2 bases at J, with 19 bases in the middle. In nucleotides, the CDR3 is TGTGCCTGGAGTACTACTGCGGACAGATATGCCTATAATTCACCCCTCCACTTT. Protein: CAWSTTADRYAYNSPLHF.

The CDR3 coding sequence is TGTGCCTGGGGGGCCCTGCCCAACTATGGCTACACCTTC. It translates to CAWGALPNYGYTF. The rearrangement joins TRBV30 to TRBJ1-2; a weak D match, TRBD1 (5 bases). CDR3 size: 13 residues. The germline V gene has CDR1 GTSNPN and CDR2 SVGIG (reference sequence). V was shortened by 5 bases and J by 2 bases, with 12 bases between the two germline ends.